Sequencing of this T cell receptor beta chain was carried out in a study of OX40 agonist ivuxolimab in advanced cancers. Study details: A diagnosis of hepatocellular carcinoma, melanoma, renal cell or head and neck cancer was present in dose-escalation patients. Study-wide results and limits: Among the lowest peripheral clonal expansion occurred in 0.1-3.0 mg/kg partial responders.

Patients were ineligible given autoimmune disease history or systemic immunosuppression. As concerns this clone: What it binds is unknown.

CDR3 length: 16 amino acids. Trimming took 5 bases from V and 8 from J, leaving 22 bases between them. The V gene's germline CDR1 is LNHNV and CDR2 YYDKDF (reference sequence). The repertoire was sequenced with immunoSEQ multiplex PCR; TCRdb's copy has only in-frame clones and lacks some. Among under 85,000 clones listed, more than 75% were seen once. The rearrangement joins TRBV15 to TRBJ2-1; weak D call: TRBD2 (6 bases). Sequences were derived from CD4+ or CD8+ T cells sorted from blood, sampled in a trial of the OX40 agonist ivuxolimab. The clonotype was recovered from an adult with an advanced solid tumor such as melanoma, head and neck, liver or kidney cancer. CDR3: CATSPPWGTPGDEQFF. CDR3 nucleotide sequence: TGTGCCACCAGCCCCCCCTGGGGGACTCCAGGCGATGAGCAGTTCTTC. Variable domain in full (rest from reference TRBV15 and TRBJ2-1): DAMVIQNPRYQVTQFGKPVTLSCSQTLNHNVMYWYQQKSSQAPKLLFHYYDKDFNNEADTPDNFQSRRPNTSFCFLDIRSPGLGDTAMYLCATSPPWGTPGDEQFFGPGTRLTVL.